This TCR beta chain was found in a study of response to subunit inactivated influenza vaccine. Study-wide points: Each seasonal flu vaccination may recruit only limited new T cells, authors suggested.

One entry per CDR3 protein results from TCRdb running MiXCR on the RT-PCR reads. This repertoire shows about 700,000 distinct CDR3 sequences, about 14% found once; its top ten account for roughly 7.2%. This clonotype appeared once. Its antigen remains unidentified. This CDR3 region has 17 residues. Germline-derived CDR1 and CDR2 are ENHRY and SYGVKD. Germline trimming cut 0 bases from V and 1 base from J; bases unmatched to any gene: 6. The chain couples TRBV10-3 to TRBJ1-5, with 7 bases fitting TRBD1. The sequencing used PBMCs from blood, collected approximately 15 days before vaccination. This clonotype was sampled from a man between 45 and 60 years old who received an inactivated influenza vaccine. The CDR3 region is CAISESGPGQSNQPQHF. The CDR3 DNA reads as TGTGCCATCAGTGAGTCGGGTCCGGGACAGAGCAATCAGCCCCAGCATTTT.